This T cell receptor (beta chain) derives from a study of blood T cell repertoires in COVID-19. Study-wide background: Samples of COVID-19 (acute and convalescent) were obtained from the United States, Italy and Spain. T cells, B-cell-depleted T cells, or PBMCs provided the cDNA or gDNA that served as material.

Under the authors' procedure: Reference gene primer amplification yielded estimated nucleated cell counts. Repertoires were generated with immunoSEQ multiplex PCR, while TCRdb's copy carries only in-frame clones and drops some. The DNA was the basis for D and trimming; V, J and clone size are from that table. The data contain some 370,000 clones, 90% of them singletons. The CDR3 consists of 13 residues. Deletions cut 4 bases from V and 4 bases from J, with 11 bases between. The germline gives CDR1 MNHEY, CDR2 SMNVEV (reference sequence). The receptor's source is a young man with active or convalescent COVID-19. The sample was peripheral blood. The J gene is TRBJ2-7, the V gene TRBV27; unclear D gene. The CDR3: CASSYAPGYEQYF. The DNA of the CDR3 is TGTGCCAGCAGTTATGCTCCAGGTTACGAGCAGTACTTC.